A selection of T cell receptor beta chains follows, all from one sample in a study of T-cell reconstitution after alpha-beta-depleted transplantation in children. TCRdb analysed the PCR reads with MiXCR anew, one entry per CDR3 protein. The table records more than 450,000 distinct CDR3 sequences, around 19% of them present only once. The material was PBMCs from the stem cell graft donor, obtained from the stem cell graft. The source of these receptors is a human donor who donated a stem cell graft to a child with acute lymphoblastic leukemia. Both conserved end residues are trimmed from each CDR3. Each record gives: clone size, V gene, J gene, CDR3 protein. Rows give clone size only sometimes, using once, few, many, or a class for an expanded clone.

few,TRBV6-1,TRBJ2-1,ASSEWGLHKTSYNEQF
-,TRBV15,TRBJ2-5,ATRSPGQETQY
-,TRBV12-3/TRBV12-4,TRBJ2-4,ASSLNGANIQY
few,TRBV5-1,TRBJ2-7,ASRWREVSYEQY
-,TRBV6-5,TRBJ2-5,ASSYSAKNRDAQETQY
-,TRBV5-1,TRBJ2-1,ASSLELAGWF
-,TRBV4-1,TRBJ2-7,ASSQGTGGTYEQY
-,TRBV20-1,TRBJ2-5,SAAGGSRKTQY
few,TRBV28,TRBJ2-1,ASSLDTLAGELGEQF
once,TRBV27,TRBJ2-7,ASSLTPASGDYEQY
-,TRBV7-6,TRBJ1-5,ASSLGISDQPQH
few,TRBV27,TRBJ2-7,ASSFLGGGSGAYEQY
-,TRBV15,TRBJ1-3,ATSREPGNTIY
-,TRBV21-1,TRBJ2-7,ASAGQGDEQY
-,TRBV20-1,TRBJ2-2,SVLAGTNTGELF
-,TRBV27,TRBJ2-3,ASSYQGADTQY
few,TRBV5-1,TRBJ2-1,ASSSDSGMIKNEQF
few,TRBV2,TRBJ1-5,ASSGAGTSNQPQH
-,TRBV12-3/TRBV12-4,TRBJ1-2,ASSLRGAGNYGYT
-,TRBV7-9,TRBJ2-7,ASSYGPTSGEQY
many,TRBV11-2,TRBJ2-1,ASSLEGLAGGGNEQF
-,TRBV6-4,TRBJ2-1,ASSESSSGSYNEQF
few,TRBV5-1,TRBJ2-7,ASSLQPSGASSYEQY
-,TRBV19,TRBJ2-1,ASSMGSSWDVQF
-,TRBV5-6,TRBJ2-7,ASPFVVVSYEQY
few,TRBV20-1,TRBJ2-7,SASTPSLSYEQY
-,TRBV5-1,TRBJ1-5,ASSLGVGGNQPQH
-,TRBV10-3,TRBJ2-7,ASGRDSTYEQY
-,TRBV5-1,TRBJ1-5,ASSQGLGQPQH